This is a list of T cell receptor beta chains from one sample in a study of molecular identifiers for immune sequencing clone quantification. TCRdb redid the calling of the PCR reads with MiXCR, one entry per CDR3 protein. The data show 490,000 or so distinct CDR3 sequences, about 25% seen once. Material for sequencing was naive CD8+ T cells from blood, with Jurkat cell RNA spiked in. Every receptor here comes from a human donor in good health. Some libraries in this study had Jurkat cell RNA spiked in. The CDR3 runs from the conserved cysteine through the conserved F or W. A D gene is named only where the DNA matches it firmly. Rows may omit the clone size; those that give it use once, few, many or a size class.

v_gene: TRBV7-6
d_gene: TRBD1
j_gene: TRBJ2-1
abundance: .
CDR3nt: TGTGCCAGCCGCTGGGGACAGGGTGGCAATGAGCAGTTCTTC
CDR3aa: CASRWGQGGNEQFF

v_gene: TRBV6-5
d_gene: .
j_gene: TRBJ2-3
abundance: many
CDR3nt: TGTGCCAGCAGTGAACCAGGGAGCCAGGCCGATACGCAGTATTTT
CDR3aa: CASSEPGSQADTQYF

v_gene: TRBV2
d_gene: .
j_gene: TRBJ1-1
abundance: few
CDR3nt: TGTGCCACAACGCCGGGACGGCTAGGGGGGACTGAAGCTTTCTTT
CDR3aa: CATTPGRLGGTEAFF

v_gene: TRBV27
d_gene: TRBD2
j_gene: TRBJ2-7
abundance: .
CDR3nt: TGTGCCAGCAGTTTCAGTGCGGGAGCAGGCTACGAGCAGTACTTC
CDR3aa: CASSFSAGAGYEQYF

v_gene: TRBV7-8
d_gene: .
j_gene: TRBJ2-3
abundance: many
CDR3nt: TGTGCCAGCAGCTTAAGGGGGAATGTCGCAGATACGCAGTATTTT
CDR3aa: CASSLRGNVADTQYF

v_gene: TRBV18
d_gene: .
j_gene: TRBJ2-3
abundance: many
CDR3nt: TGTGCCAGCTCACTACCTCCGGGACACCCTAGCACAGATACGCAGTATTTT
CDR3aa: CASSLPPGHPSTDTQYF

v_gene: TRBV19
d_gene: TRBD2
j_gene: TRBJ2-7
abundance: few
CDR3nt: TGTGCCAGTAGTATAGCTAGCGGGAGTGTCTACGAGCAGTACTTC
CDR3aa: CASSIASGSVYEQYF

v_gene: TRBV5-4
d_gene: TRBD2
j_gene: TRBJ2-1
abundance: many
CDR3nt: TGTGCCAGCAGCTTGGCCGGCGGGAGGAGGACCTACAATGAGCAGTTCTTC
CDR3aa: CASSLAGGRRTYNEQFF

v_gene: TRBV20-1
d_gene: TRBD1
j_gene: TRBJ2-7
abundance: few
CDR3nt: TGCAGTGCTAGGCGAGCCGGGACAGGGGACTACGAGCAGTACTTC
CDR3aa: CSARRAGTGDYEQYF

v_gene: TRBV5-1
d_gene: .
j_gene: TRBJ2-5
abundance: few
CDR3nt: TGCGCCAGCACACCCCATAGAGGGGCCCGACAAGAGACCCAGTACTTC
CDR3aa: CASTPHRGARQETQYF

v_gene: TRBV6-2/TRBV6-3
d_gene: .
j_gene: TRBJ1-4
abundance: few
CDR3nt: TGTGCCAGCGGGGCCCGCCGGAGAGAGGGACTGTTTTTT
CDR3aa: CASGARRREGLFF

v_gene: TRBV6-2/TRBV6-3
d_gene: .
j_gene: TRBJ2-2
abundance: many
CDR3nt: TGTGCCAGCAGTTACCCGACCGGGGAGCTGTTTTTT
CDR3aa: CASSYPTGELFF

v_gene: TRBV5-1
d_gene: .
j_gene: TRBJ2-7
abundance: many
CDR3nt: TGCGCCAGCAGCTTGGACTCTGCGGTGCCCTCCTACGAGCAGTACTTC
CDR3aa: CASSLDSAVPSYEQYF

v_gene: TRBV4-1
d_gene: .
j_gene: TRBJ1-1
abundance: many
CDR3nt: TGCGCCAGCAGCTGGGAGAAGGATGCGGACACTGAAGCTTTCTTT
CDR3aa: CASSWEKDADTEAFF

v_gene: TRBV14
d_gene: .
j_gene: TRBJ1-4
abundance: few
CDR3nt: TGTGCCAGCAGCCCAATTCGAGCAACTAATGAAAAACTGTTTTTT
CDR3aa: CASSPIRATNEKLFF

v_gene: TRBV6-1
d_gene: .
j_gene: TRBJ1-5
abundance: .
CDR3nt: TGTGCCAGCGGGTCCCTCTTTCTGCCCCAGCATTTT
CDR3aa: CASGSLFLPQHF

v_gene: TRBV6-2/TRBV6-3
d_gene: .
j_gene: TRBJ2-3
abundance: .
CDR3nt: TGTGCCAGCGGGATAACCCGCACAGATACGCAGTATTTT
CDR3aa: CASGITRTDTQYF

v_gene: TRBV5-6
d_gene: .
j_gene: TRBJ1-2
abundance: .
CDR3nt: TGTGCCAGCAGCTTGGGGTACAGCGCAGACTTCTATGGCTACACCTTC
CDR3aa: CASSLGYSADFYGYTF

v_gene: TRBV20-1
d_gene: .
j_gene: TRBJ2-3
abundance: many
CDR3nt: TGCAGTGCTAGAGATCTTTGGTCTCATGGTACGCAGTATTTT
CDR3aa: CSARDLWSHGTQYF

v_gene: TRBV11-2
d_gene: TRBD1
j_gene: TRBJ2-3
abundance: few
CDR3nt: TGTGCCAGCAGCCTCCCGGACAGGGGGCTCTCAGATACGCAGTATTTT
CDR3aa: CASSLPDRGLSDTQYF

v_gene: TRBV27
d_gene: .
j_gene: TRBJ1-1
abundance: .
CDR3nt: TGTGCCAGCACGGACTTGAACACTGAAACTTTCTTT
CDR3aa: CASTDLNTETFF

v_gene: TRBV19
d_gene: .
j_gene: TRBJ1-5
abundance: .
CDR3nt: TGTGCCAGTTCTGCGGGGGGCAGGAGCAATCAGCCCCAGCATTTT
CDR3aa: CASSAGGRSNQPQHF

v_gene: TRBV2
d_gene: .
j_gene: TRBJ2-5
abundance: .
CDR3nt: TGTGCCAGCATCTCCGAGACCCAGTACTTC
CDR3aa: CASISETQYF

v_gene: TRBV12-3/TRBV12-4
d_gene: TRBD1
j_gene: TRBJ1-2
abundance: .
CDR3nt: TGTGCCAGCAGTTCCCGAGGACAGGGAGATAACTATGGCTACACCTTC
CDR3aa: CASSSRGQGDNYGYTF

v_gene: TRBV24-1
d_gene: .
j_gene: TRBJ1-3
abundance: .
CDR3nt: TGTGCCACCAGTGACCCCTCGGCTCCTGATGGAAACACCATATATTTT
CDR3aa: CATSDPSAPDGNTIYF

v_gene: TRBV4-2
d_gene: TRBD1
j_gene: TRBJ2-3
abundance: few
CDR3nt: TGTGCCAGCAGCCCGGACAGGGGGTCAGATACGCAGTATTTT
CDR3aa: CASSPDRGSDTQYF

v_gene: TRBV27
d_gene: .
j_gene: TRBJ2-3
abundance: .
CDR3nt: TGTGCCAGCAGTTTCCGTGGGCAAGATACGCAGTATTTT
CDR3aa: CASSFRGQDTQYF

v_gene: TRBV29-1
d_gene: TRBD1
j_gene: TRBJ2-7
abundance: many
CDR3nt: TGCAGCGTTGGAGGGACAGAGATCCTCTACGAGCAGTACTTC
CDR3aa: CSVGGTEILYEQYF

v_gene: TRBV6-2/TRBV6-3
d_gene: TRBD1
j_gene: TRBJ1-5
abundance: .
CDR3nt: TGTGCCAGCAGCCCCCGGGGCCAGGGGGGCCAGCCCCAGCATTTT
CDR3aa: CASSPRGQGGQPQHF

v_gene: TRBV12-3/TRBV12-4
d_gene: .
j_gene: TRBJ2-7
abundance: .
CDR3nt: TGTGCCAGCAGTTTTACGGGGTTAGGCCTCTACGAGCAGTACTTC
CDR3aa: CASSFTGLGLYEQYF

v_gene: TRBV6-5
d_gene: .
j_gene: TRBJ1-2
abundance: many
CDR3nt: TGTGCCAGCAGTGAAGACAGCTATGGCTACACCTTC
CDR3aa: CASSEDSYGYTF

v_gene: TRBV24-1
d_gene: TRBD1
j_gene: TRBJ2-7
abundance: .
CDR3nt: TGTGCCACCAGTAACCTGACGGGACAGACCTACGAGCAGTACTTC
CDR3aa: CATSNLTGQTYEQYF

v_gene: TRBV29-1
d_gene: TRBD1
j_gene: TRBJ2-7
abundance: .
CDR3nt: TGCAGCGTTTATAATCCGGGACAGGGTTACGAGCAGTACTTC
CDR3aa: CSVYNPGQGYEQYF

v_gene: TRBV27
d_gene: TRBD1
j_gene: TRBJ2-7
abundance: many
CDR3nt: TGTGCCAGCAGTTTATCACAGGGGTCCTACGAGCAGTACTTC
CDR3aa: CASSLSQGSYEQYF

v_gene: TRBV29-1
d_gene: TRBD2
j_gene: TRBJ2-5
abundance: few
CDR3nt: TGCAGCGCTCCGGGACTAGCCTCAGAGACCCAGTACTTC
CDR3aa: CSAPGLASETQYF

v_gene: TRBV20-1
d_gene: TRBD1
j_gene: TRBJ1-2
abundance: many
CDR3nt: TGCAGTGCTAGAGTCCTGGGACAGGGGCGGTTCAGCTACACCTTC
CDR3aa: CSARVLGQGRFSYTF

v_gene: TRBV29-1
d_gene: .
j_gene: TRBJ1-3
abundance: many
CDR3nt: TGCAGCGTTGTTGGCGGAGGAAACACCATATATTTT
CDR3aa: CSVVGGGNTIYF

v_gene: TRBV2
d_gene: .
j_gene: TRBJ1-3
abundance: many
CDR3nt: TGTGCCAGCACTGGAGGGCCCTACTCTGGAAACACCATATATTTT
CDR3aa: CASTGGPYSGNTIYF

v_gene: TRBV19
d_gene: TRBD2
j_gene: TRBJ2-1
abundance: few
CDR3nt: TGTGCCACCAAAGTTAGCGGGAGGGCCGCTGAGCAGTTCTTC
CDR3aa: CATKVSGRAAEQFF

v_gene: TRBV28
d_gene: TRBD2
j_gene: TRBJ2-3
abundance: .
CDR3nt: TGTGCCGGCAGTTTAAGGTCCCTAGCGGGAAGGGATTATGCAGATACGCAGTATTTT
CDR3aa: CAGSLRSLAGRDYADTQYF

v_gene: TRBV19
d_gene: .
j_gene: TRBJ1-1
abundance: few
CDR3nt: TGTGCCAGTATTGCAGGTTGGACTGAAGCTTTCTTT
CDR3aa: CASIAGWTEAFF

v_gene: TRBV7-9
d_gene: .
j_gene: TRBJ2-5
abundance: few
CDR3nt: TGTGCCAGCACCCTAGTGTCGGGGGAGACCCAGTACTTC
CDR3aa: CASTLVSGETQYF

v_gene: TRBV4-3
d_gene: .
j_gene: TRBJ1-3
abundance: .
CDR3nt: TGCGCCAGCAGCCAAGATCTTGTTGGCTCTGGAAACACCATATATTTT
CDR3aa: CASSQDLVGSGNTIYF

v_gene: TRBV28
d_gene: .
j_gene: TRBJ2-7
abundance: few
CDR3nt: TGTGCCAGCAGCTTTACTGACAGATCCGAGCAGTACTTC
CDR3aa: CASSFTDRSEQYF

v_gene: TRBV7-9
d_gene: TRBD2
j_gene: TRBJ2-1
abundance: few
CDR3nt: TGTGCCAGCAGCTTAGTAACCGGGACTACCCCCAATGAGCAGTTCTTC
CDR3aa: CASSLVTGTTPNEQFF